The 31 T cell receptor beta chains given below trace back to one sample, sequenced in a study of shared clonotypes between healthy human individuals. Data came from immunoSEQ multiplex PCR; TCRdb stores just in-frame clones and leaves some out. The sample consists of about 2 million clones, about 95% of them appearing once. Naive CD8 isolation took CD45RO-negative cells positively selected for CCR7 and excluded terminally differentiated effector memory CD45RA+ cells. The sample taken for sequencing was naive CD8+ T cells sorted from blood. These receptors all come from a man between 18 and 29 years old in good health.

This chain links TRBV5-6 with TRBJ2-5; TRBD2 is a possible D gene (6 bases). V was shortened by 2 bases and J by 2 bases, with 13 bases between the two germline ends. CDR3 length equals 15 residues. Per the germline V gene, CDR1 is SGHDT and CDR2 is YYEEEE. CDR3 sequence reads: CASSFWGGGQETQYF. For the CDR3, the DNA is TGTGCCAGCAGCTTCTGGGGTGGAGGGCAAGAGACCCAGTACTTC.

The chain carries TRBV6-1 and TRBJ1-5; D not certain. This CDR3 region has 15 residues. With 3 bases removed from V and 2 bases from J, the gap between germline ends came to 11 bases. CDR1 is MNHNS and CDR2 is SASEGT in the germline V gene. The CDR3 loop is CASSEGTLGNQPQHF. CDR3 in DNA: TGTGCCAGCAGTGAGGGCACTTTGGGCAATCAGCCCCAGCATTTT.

This chain links TRBV5-4 with TRBJ2-1; 11 nucleotides agree with TRBD2. This CDR3 has 17 amino acids. The germline gives CDR1 SGHNT, CDR2 YYREEE (reference sequence). V dropped 4 bases and J dropped 2; count of bases not matched to a gene: 8. CDR3 DNA: TGTGCCAGCAGCGGTATAGCGGGAGGGATCGCCTACAATGAGCAGTTCTTC. The encoded protein is CASSGIAGGIAYNEQFF.

This clone was seen once. The chain joins TRBV5-1 to TRBJ1-3; no clear D. The CDR3 spans 14 residues. V was shortened by 5 bases and J by 0 bases, with 9 bases between the two germline ends. CDR1 and CDR2 (germline): SGHRS, YFSETQ. The CDR3 nucleotides are TGCGCCAGCAGATTCGACACCTCTGGAAACACCATATATTTT. It is translated as CASRFDTSGNTIYF.

The chain joins TRBV20-1 to TRBJ1-1, with 10 bases lining up with TRBD1. The CDR3 length is 11 residues. Germline V gene sequence: CDR1 DFQATT, CDR2 SNEGSKA (reference sequence). V lost 5 bases to trimming and J lost 10 bases; unmatched junction nucleotides: 4. The CDR3 protein is CSAFWTGGAFF. The CDR3 nucleotides are TGCAGTGCTTTCTGGACAGGGGGAGCTTTCTTT.

The chain joins TRBV7-8 to TRBJ1-2; D remains ambiguous. V lost 7 bases and J 4 bases, leaving 16 bases between the germline ends. The CDR3 contains 14 residues. CDR1 is SGHVS, CDR2 FQNEAQ, per germline. CDR3: CASTLIGSAYGYTF. CDR3 coding DNA: TGTGCCAGCACCTTGATAGGGTCGGCCTATGGCTACACCTTC.

CDR3 DNA sequence: TGTGCCAGCAGCACAACCGGGACAGGGGTTGTGGAGACCCAGTACTTC. This encodes CASSTTGTGVVETQYF. This sequence joins TRBV9 and TRBJ2-5; TRBD1 agrees at 10 bases. CDR1 is SGDLS, CDR2 YYNGEE, per germline. The CDR3 loop spans 16 amino acids. V shed 4 bases, J shed 5 bases, and the junction held 11 bases outside the gene matches.

The chain uses TRBV4-3 and TRBJ2-7; the D gene is possibly TRBD1 (5 bases). The germline CDR1 and CDR2 sequences are LGHNA and YSLEER. CDR3 length equals 14 residues. Trimming stripped 1 base from V and 4 bases from J, with 11 bases between. CDR3 nucleotide sequence: TGCGCCAGCAGCCAAGGCAGGGCCTTTTACGAGCAGTACTTC. It encodes CASSQGRAFYEQYF.

The chain joins TRBV7-9 to TRBJ2-7, with D possibly being TRBD1 (5 bases). CDR3 size: 15 residues. Germline CDR1 reads SEHNR; CDR2 reads FQNEAQ (reference sequence). V lost 5 bases and J lost 0, with 14 bases in between. This CDR3 reads CASSPPTGSSYEQYF. The CDR3 DNA is TGTGCCAGCAGCCCCCCAACAGGTTCCTCCTACGAGCAGTACTTC.

V gene TRBV5-6 combines with J gene TRBJ2-7; D is ambiguous. CDR1 and CDR2 from the germline V gene are SGHDT and YYEEEE. The CDR3 totals 13 residues. V lost 1 base to trimming and J lost 3 bases, with 8 bases between them. The CDR3 nucleotides read TGTGCCAGCAGCTTGATAGAGAGCTACGAGCAGTACTTC. It translates to CASSLIESYEQYF. The entire variable domain, with the rest obtained from reference TRBV5-6 and TRBJ2-7, is as follows: DAGVTQSPTHLIKTRGQQVTLRCSPKSGHDTVSWYQQALGQGPQFIFQYYEEEERQRGNFPDRFSGHQFPNYSSELNVNALLLGDSALYLCASSLIESYEQYFGPGTRLTVT.

V is TRBV9 and J is TRBJ1-5; D remains ambiguous. Per the germline V gene, CDR1 is SGDLS and CDR2 is YYNGEE. V lost 7 bases to trimming and J lost 1 base, with 12 bases between them. The CDR3 runs to 14 residues. The chain's CDR3 is CASGGPLSNQPQHF. The CDR3 DNA is TGTGCCAGCGGAGGGCCTTTGAGCAATCAGCCCCAGCATTTT.

For this clone: The same CDR3 can be traced to other DNA sequences in this sample. V gene TRBV19 combines with J gene TRBJ2-7, with 7 bases fitting TRBD2. Germline V gives CDR1 LNHDA, CDR2 SQIVND (reference sequence). This CDR3 is 14 amino acids long. The J segment lost 0 bases and the V segment lost 6 bases, leaving 5 bases of the junction unmatched. The CDR3 DNA sequence: TGTGCCAGTAGCCTCGCTAGCGGCTCCTACGAGCAGTACTTC. This sequence encodes CASSLASGSYEQYF.

The CDR3 DNA reads as TGCGCCAGCAGCCAAGGCGGAGGGGGCTTCGAGACCCAGTACTTC. Its protein product is CASSQGGGGFETQYF. This chain connects TRBV4-1 to TRBJ2-5; D is perhaps TRBD1 (7 bases). Looked up from germline, CDR1 is MGHRA and CDR2 is YSYEKL. With 1 base removed from V and 5 bases from J, the gap between germline ends came to 14 bases. This CDR3 contains 15 residues.

Concerning this clone itself: This CDR3 is also generated by other DNA sequences in the sample. The rearrangement links TRBV7-3 to TRBJ2-3; D possibly matches TRBD1 or TRBD2 (5 bases each). The CDR3 has 15 amino acids. Trimming shortened V by 0 bases and J by 0 bases, and 7 bases separated the two germline ends. The germline V gene has CDR1 SGHTA and CDR2 FQGTGA. CDR3 residues: CASSLTGGSTDTQYF. The CDR3 DNA reads as TGTGCCAGCAGCTTAACTGGGGGTAGCACAGATACGCAGTATTTT.

The V and J genes are TRBV5-6 and TRBJ2-7; D ambiguous. This CDR3 contains 13 residues. V was pared by 1 base and J by 2 bases, with 7 bases between. Germline CDR1 and CDR2: SGHDT and YYEEEE. DNA for the CDR3: TGTGCCAGCAGCTTGCCAGGTCCCTACGAGCAGTACTTC. This translates into CASSLPGPYEQYF.

As concerns this clone: The germline gene is not matched at one end of the junction; a read error may be the cause. The V gene is TRBV7-7, the J gene TRBJ2-3; 7 nucleotides match TRBD2. CDR1 is SSHAT, CDR2 FNYEAQ, per germline (reference sequence). The CDR3 has 15 residues. As DNA, the CDR3 is TGTGCTAGCAGCTTGTCTAGCGGTGTCACAGATACGCAGTATTTT. Its protein is CASSLSSGVTDTQYF.

This clone was seen only once. The rearrangement links TRBV29-1 to TRBJ2-7; 12 bases map to TRBD2. CDR1 is SQVTM and CDR2 is ANQGSEA in the germline V gene. The CDR3 length is 13 residues. J lost 1 base, V lost 5 bases, and 0 bases had no gene match. CDR3 loop: CSVTSGRSYEQYF. The CDR3 DNA follows: TGCAGCGTTACTAGCGGGAGGTCCTACGAGCAGTACTTC.

V is TRBV2 and J is TRBJ2-5; the D gene is possibly TRBD2 (7 bases). The CDR3 covers 15 residues. V lost 8 bases and J 5 bases, leaving 21 bases between the germline ends. From germline, CDR1 is SNHLY and CDR2 FYNNEI. In nucleotides, the CDR3 is TGTGCCAGCGACCCAGGGAGGGGGAATCGGGAGACCCAGTACTTC. This encodes CASDPGRGNRETQYF.

Details on this clone: Other DNA sequences in this specimen translate into the identical CDR3. J is TRBJ1-5 and V is TRBV6-5; D gene uncertain. This CDR3 region has 13 residues. Germline V lookup: CDR1 MNHEY, CDR2 SVGAGI. Trimming removed 2 bases at V and 0 bases at J, with 2 bases between. The CDR3 DNA follows: TGTGCCAGCAGTTACGGTAGCAATCAGCCCCAGCATTTT. It specifies CASSYGSNQPQHF.

This clone was seen once. The chain uses TRBV28 and TRBJ1-5; perhaps TRBD1 as D (5 bases). The CDR3 extends over 16 amino acids. In germline, CDR1 is MDHEN, CDR2 SYDVKM. With 2 bases removed from V and 5 bases from J, the gap between germline ends came to 16 bases. CDR3 amino acids: CASSLPTGLKDQPQHF. Here the CDR3 DNA reads TGTGCCAGCAGTTTACCTACGGGGCTGAAGGATCAGCCCCAGCATTTT.

The chain joins TRBV6-5 to TRBJ1-2; tentative D call: TRBD1 (5 bases). Trimming left V 6 bases short and J 1 base short, with 9 bases between. Germline V lookup: CDR1 MNHEY, CDR2 SVGAGI. CDR3 size: 13 residues. The CDR3 region is CASRSTVNYGYTF. The CDR3 DNA sequence: TGTGCCAGCAGGTCGACAGTTAACTATGGCTACACCTTC.

V gene TRBV30 combines with J gene TRBJ2-1; D is unclear. Between the trimmed V and J ends, which lost 0 bases and 10 bases, there was a span of 7 bases. CDR3 length equals 11 residues. Germline values: CDR1 GTSNPN, CDR2 SVGIG (reference sequence). For the CDR3, the DNA is TGTGCCTGGAGTGTAGGACCGGAGCAGTTCTTC. This codes for CAWSVGPEQFF.

About this clone itself: The junction departs from the called germline gene at one end, perhaps through a read error. The chain combines TRBV7-7 with TRBJ2-2; D remains unclear. CDR1 is SSHAT, CDR2 FNYEAQ, per germline (reference sequence). This CDR3 spans 15 amino acids. Here the CDR3 reads CASSLEVMNTGELFF. CDR3 bases: TGTGCTAGCAGCTTAGAGGTGATGAACACCGGGGAGCTGTTTTTT.

As for this clone: Different DNA sequences within this sample yield the same CDR3. The genes are TRBV9 and TRBJ1-5; tentative D call: TRBD1 (6 bases). Between the trimmed V and J ends, which lost 0 bases and 6 bases, there was a span of 10 bases. This CDR3 is 14 amino acids long. CDR1 and CDR2 from the germline V gene are SGDLS and YYNGEE. CDR3 nucleotide sequence: TGTGCCAGCAGCGTAGGGGGAGGGGGTCAGCCCCAGCATTTT. Amino acids: CASSVGGGGQPQHF.

The chain couples TRBV28 to TRBJ2-1; 11 bases are a match to TRBD2. Germline assignment: CDR1 MDHEN and CDR2 SYDVKM. The V gene end was trimmed by 6 bases and the J gene end by 7 bases; junction bases not matched to a gene: 8. The CDR3 length is 15 residues. This CDR3 is CASRLIAGGRNEQFF. CDR3 DNA sequence: TGTGCCAGCAGGTTGATAGCGGGGGGGCGGAATGAGCAGTTCTTC.

The rearrangement links TRBV6-1 to TRBJ2-7, with 7 bases matching TRBD1. The CDR3 has 15 residues. The ends lost 8 bases at V and 4 bases at J; junction bases unmatched: 14. Germline CDR1 MNHNS, CDR2 SASEGT. CDR3 coding DNA: TGTGCCAGCGACGAGGGTCCAGGGGGATCTTACGAGCAGTACTTC. It codes for CASDEGPGGSYEQYF.

The chain joins TRBV27 to TRBJ2-7, with D possibly matching TRBD1 (6 bases). This CDR3 contains 13 residues. V was cut by 6 bases and J by 2 bases, with 11 bases left in between. Germline V lookup: CDR1 MNHEY, CDR2 SMNVEV (reference sequence). The CDR3 loop is CASRLRGAYEQYF. The CDR3 DNA reads TGTGCCAGCAGACTCAGGGGAGCCTACGAGCAGTACTTC.

On this clone: The sample has other DNA sequences that encode this CDR3 too. The rearrangement joins TRBV28 to TRBJ2-5, with D maybe TRBD1 (6 bases). This CDR3 has 14 amino acids. Germline-derived CDR1 and CDR2 are MDHEN and SYDVKM. The ends were cut back, 2 bases at V and 2 bases at J, with 9 bases in the middle. This CDR3 reads CASSLRGYQETQYF. The CDR3 nucleotides read TGTGCCAGCAGTTTAAGGGGGTATCAAGAGACCCAGTACTTC.

The chain uses TRBV2 and TRBJ2-2; 12 positions match TRBD2. The germline V gene encodes CDR1 SNHLY and CDR2 FYNNEI. Trimming took 3 bases from V and 6 from J; bases not matched to a gene: 2. This CDR3 region has 15 residues. CDR3 DNA: TGTGCCAGCAGTGAGGGACTAGCGGGCCCCGGGGAGCTGTTTTTT. It specifies CASSEGLAGPGELFF. Complete variable domain (other parts from reference TRBV2 and TRBJ2-2): EPEVTQTPSHQVTQMGQEVILRCVPISNHLYFYWYRQILGQKVEFLVSFYNNEISEKSEIFDDQFSVERPDGSNFTLKIRSTKLEDSAMYFCASSEGLAGPGELFFGEGSRLTVL.

This clone occurred a few times. The CDR3: CASTRRTGGGYGYTF. CDR3 coding DNA: TGTGCCAGCACTCGTCGAACAGGGGGTGGCTATGGCTACACCTTC. The genes are TRBV27 and TRBJ1-2; 8 nucleotides match TRBD1. This CDR3 contains 15 residues. V lost 7 bases, J lost 4 bases, and 11 bases stayed unmatched. Germline assignment: CDR1 MNHEY and CDR2 SMNVEV (reference sequence).

The chain employs TRBV6-6 and TRBJ2-3, with TRBD1 matching 7 bases. The CDR3 contains 12 residues. Germline V gives CDR1 MNHNY, CDR2 SVGAGI (reference sequence). V gave up 8 bases and J gave up 5 bases; unmatched junction bases: 4. CDR3 nucleotides: TGTGCCAGCGAGGGGGCTAAAGATACGCAGTATTTT. This gives the protein CASEGAKDTQYF.